Reported below is one TCR beta chain. This entry is derived from a study of blood T cell repertoires in COVID-19. Looking at the study overall: Samples came from the United States, Italy and Spain, spanning acute and convalescent COVID-19. In each case, the material was cDNA or gDNA derived from T cells, B-cell-depleted T cells, or PBMCs.

Participants came from about two dozen US areas, aged about 18 to 95 years. Germline CDR1 and CDR2: SQVTM and ANQGSEA. The CDR3 has 14 amino acids. The ends were cut back, 6 bases at V and 0 bases at J, with 14 bases in the middle. Some clones are missing from TCRdb's copy, which holds only in-frame ones; the method was immunoSEQ multiplex PCR. This table has roughly 300,000 clones, more than 75% appearing once. This chain uses TRBV29-1 with TRBJ1-1, with D perhaps TRBD1 (5 bases). The sequence came from a woman in her 30s who had recovered from COVID-19. Sequenced sample: PBMCs or T cells enriched from blood (not recorded which). The CDR3 loop is CSVLGDFLNTEAFF. CDR3 nucleotides: TGCAGCGTGCTGGGGGACTTCCTGAACACTGAAGCTTTCTTT.